Presented here are 9 T cell receptor beta chains from one specimen sequenced in a study of monozygotic twins with inflammatory bowel disease. From the 5' RACE reads, TCRdb lists one entry per CDR3 protein and no DNA. This sample's clone table lists approximately 110,000 distinct CDR3 sequences. Sequences were obtained from blood. Receptor source: a human donor with ulcerative colitis or Crohn's disease, or a healthy co-twin of an affected twin (not recorded which).

The rearrangement joins TRBV20-1 to TRBJ2-7; the TCRdb call, TRBD1, lacks DNA for checking. Germline-derived CDR1 and CDR2 are DFQATT and SNEGSKA (reference sequence). This CDR3 is built from 15 residues. The CDR3 spells CSARDATGANYEQYF.

This clonotype is deemed medium-sized by its frequency. The genes are TRBV2 and TRBJ2-3; with no DNA, the TCRdb D assignment of TRBD2 cannot be verified. Per the germline V gene, CDR1 is SNHLY and CDR2 is FYNNEI. The CDR3 length is 13 residues. This chain's CDR3 is CASMEGEADTQYF.

The chain combines TRBV5-5 with TRBJ1-5. The germline CDR1 and CDR2 sequences are SGHKS and YYEKEE (reference sequence). This CDR3 has 15 amino acids. CDR3 residues: CASSLAPYRLQPQHF.

The V call is TRBV27, the J call TRBJ2-7; the TCRdb D gene call, TRBD2, has no DNA to confirm it. CDR1 is MNHEY and CDR2 is SMNVEV in the germline V gene (reference sequence). This CDR3 spans 16 amino acids. The CDR3 loop reads CASSFSGSSDSYEQYF.

V and J are TRBV7-9 and TRBJ2-3; TCRdb reports TRBD1, a call that lacks DNA to check it against. Per germline, CDR1 SEHNR and CDR2 FQNEAQ (reference sequence). The CDR3 runs 14 residues. CDR3: CASSSQQGTDTQYF. Combining the CDR3 with reference TRBV7-9 and TRBJ2-3 gives the whole variable domain DTGVSQNPRHKITKRGQNVTFRCDPISEHNRLYWYRQTLGQGPEFLTYFQNEAQLEKSRLLSDRFSAERPKGSFSTLEIQRTEQGDSAMYLCASSSQQGTDTQYFGPGTRLTVL.

The chain links TRBV6-5 to TRBJ2-1; the TCRdb call, TRBD2, lacks DNA for checking. The CDR3 covers 17 residues. Germline values: CDR1 MNHEY, CDR2 SVGAGI. CDR3 residues: CASSYSIGGGGGNEQFF.

This chain joins TRBV25-1 and TRBJ1-4. CDR3 length: 14 amino acids. Germline assignment: CDR1 MGHDK and CDR2 SYGVNS. This CDR3 reads CASTPAGRGEKLFF.

The chain joins TRBV15 to TRBJ2-4; TCRdb names TRBD2, which stays unverified in the absence of DNA. This CDR3 is built from 15 residues. Germline CDR1 LNHNV, CDR2 YYDKDF (reference sequence). The CDR3 loop is CATSEGPLAKNIQYF.

The chain carries TRBV6-1 and TRBJ1-5; without DNA, the TCRdb call of TRBD1 cannot be checked. CDR3 length: 15 residues. The V gene's germline CDR1 is MNHNS and CDR2 SASEGT. CDR3 sequence: CASSIQGANNQPQHF.